These T cell receptor beta chains were read from a single sample in a study of blood T cell repertoires in COVID-19. The protocol was immunoSEQ multiplex PCR, while the TCRdb copy is restricted to in-frame clones and leaves out a portion. The sample lists 150,000 to 200,000 clones, 65% to 90% occurring once. What was sequenced was peripheral blood. The receptors were gathered from a man aged 45-60 years with active or convalescent COVID-19. Each CDR3 is given with its conserved first and last residue. Each record gives: J gene, V gene, clone size, D gene, CDR3 protein, CDR3 DNA. The D gene is left open where the match is weak. Not every row has a clone size; where given, it reads once, few, many or a size class.

J: TRBJ1-6
V: TRBV19
size: NA
D: NA
CDR3: CASSFGRGNSPLHF
DNA: TGTGCCAGTAGTTTTGGACGGGGGAATTCACCCCTCCACTTT

J: TRBJ1-5
V: TRBV11-1
size: once
D: TRBD1
CDR3: CASSPGTDNQPQHF
DNA: TGTGCCAGCAGCCCCGGGACAGACAATCAGCCCCAGCATTTT

J: TRBJ1-1
V: TRBV28
size: once
D: NA
CDR3: CASSLEGDKAFF
DNA: TGTGCCAGCAGTTTGGAAGGGGATAAAGCTTTCTTT

J: TRBJ2-7
V: TRBV3-1/TRBV3-2
size: once
D: TRBD2
CDR3: CASSQDLGGEQYF
DNA: TGTGCCAGCAGCCAAGATCTGGGGGGGGAGCAGTACTTC

J: TRBJ1-6
V: TRBV6-2/TRBV6-3
size: NA
D: NA
CDR3: CASSYVGRRNSPLHF
DNA: TGTGCCAGCAGTTACGTCGGGAGGCGGAATTCACCCCTCCACTTT

J: TRBJ2-1
V: TRBV14
size: NA
D: TRBD2
CDR3: CASSPIAGGPTNEQFF
DNA: TGTGCCAGCAGCCCGATTGCGGGAGGGCCGACCAATGAGCAGTTCTTC

J: TRBJ1-5
V: TRBV12-3/TRBV12-4
size: once
D: NA
CDR3: CASSGGDNQPQHF
DNA: TGTGCCAGCAGTGGCGGGGACAATCAGCCCCAGCATTTT

J: TRBJ2-7
V: TRBV28
size: few
D: TRBD2
CDR3: CASSLGTRVYEQYF
DNA: TGTGCCAGCAGTTTGGGGACTAGAGTCTACGAGCAGTACTTC

J: TRBJ2-1
V: TRBV2
size: NA
D: TRBD1
CDR3: CASKRQGDNEQFF
DNA: TGTGCCAGCAAGAGACAGGGGGACAATGAGCAGTTCTTC

J: TRBJ2-3
V: TRBV4-1
size: NA
D: TRBD1
CDR3: CASTPGTGVTDTQYF
DNA: TGCGCCAGCACTCCCGGGACAGGGGTAACAGATACGCAGTATTTT

J: TRBJ2-2
V: TRBV27
size: NA
D: TRBD1
CDR3: CASSLTGGTGELFF
DNA: TGTGCCAGCAGTTTGACAGGGGGCACCGGGGAGCTGTTTTTT

J: TRBJ2-5
V: TRBV28
size: NA
D: TRBD2
CDR3: CASNGGGIQETQYF
DNA: TGTGCCAGCAACGGGGGGGGGATCCAAGAGACCCAGTACTTC

J: TRBJ2-5
V: TRBV30
size: NA
D: NA
CDR3: CAWSVVGPVSETQYF
DNA: TGTGCCTGGAGTGTAGTGGGCCCGGTGTCAGAGACCCAGTACTTC

J: TRBJ2-3
V: TRBV3-1/TRBV3-2
size: NA
D: NA
CDR3: CASSQVMTASSTDTQYF
DNA: TGTGCCAGCAGCCAAGTAATGACAGCCTCTAGCACAGATACGCAGTATTTT

J: TRBJ1-6
V: TRBV15
size: NA
D: NA
CDR3: CATSKGDIANSPLHF
DNA: TGTGCCACCAGCAAGGGGGACATCGCCAATTCACCCCTCCACTTT

J: TRBJ1-1
V: TRBV7-2
size: NA
D: NA
CDR3: CASSLGQGGTGTEAFF
DNA: TGTGCCAGCAGCTTAGGGCAGGGAGGGACGGGCACTGAAGCTTTCTTT

J: TRBJ2-1
V: TRBV7-9
size: NA
D: NA
CDR3: CASSLAAYLYSYNEQFF
DNA: TGTGCCAGCAGCTTAGCCGCCTATCTATATTCCTACAATGAGCAGTTCTTC

J: TRBJ2-2
V: TRBV14
size: few
D: TRBD2
CDR3: CASSQDHLAGGMYTGELFF
DNA: TGTGCCAGCAGCCAAGATCACCTAGCGGGGGGGATGTACACCGGGGAGCTGTTTTTT

J: TRBJ2-6
V: TRBV7-2
size: NA
D: NA
CDR3: CASSSDFYSGANVLTF
DNA: TGTGCCAGCAGCTCGGACTTTTACTCTGGGGCCAACGTCCTGACTTTC

J: TRBJ2-7
V: TRBV2
size: NA
D: NA
CDR3: CASMRDLAYEQYF
DNA: TGTGCCAGCATGCGGGACTTGGCCTACGAGCAGTACTTC

J: TRBJ2-2
V: TRBV15
size: NA
D: TRBD2
CDR3: CATSRDIRASGGLNTGELFF
DNA: TGTGCCACCAGCAGAGATATTCGGGCTAGCGGGGGCCTAAACACCGGGGAGCTGTTTTTT

J: TRBJ1-2
V: TRBV25-1
size: NA
D: NA
CDR3: CASSERGSGIVETYGYTF
DNA: TGTGCCAGCAGTGAACGTGGGTCAGGGATTGTGGAGACCTATGGCTACACCTTC

J: TRBJ2-7
V: TRBV6-1
size: few
D: TRBD2
CDR3: CASSEARAGANEQYF
DNA: TGTGCCAGCAGTGAAGCGAGGGCGGGAGCTAACGAGCAGTACTTC

J: TRBJ1-3
V: TRBV18
size: NA
D: NA
CDR3: CASSPPNRLSGNTIYF
DNA: TGTGCCAGCTCACCACCGAACAGGCTCTCTGGAAACACCATATATTTT

J: TRBJ1-4
V: TRBV7-2
size: NA
D: TRBD1
CDR3: CASSSGGFESANEKLFF
DNA: TGTGCCAGCAGCTCAGGGGGTTTTGAGTCGGCGAATGAAAAACTGTTTTTT

J: TRBJ1-1
V: TRBV28
size: NA
D: NA
CDR3: CASLHRVGAFF
DNA: TGTGCCAGCCTCCACAGGGTGGGAGCTTTCTTT

J: TRBJ1-2
V: TRBV2
size: NA
D: NA
CDR3: CASSLPLSNYGYTF
DNA: TGTGCCAGCAGCCTACCCTTGAGCAATTATGGCTACACCTTC

J: TRBJ2-7
V: TRBV6-5
size: NA
D: NA
CDR3: CASVAGQGPYEQYF
DNA: TGTGCCAGCGTAGCGGGACAGGGTCCATACGAGCAGTACTTC

J: TRBJ2-1
V: TRBV10-3
size: once
D: TRBD2
CDR3: CAIKEREGGDEQFF
DNA: TGTGCCATCAAGGAGCGGGAGGGCGGCGATGAGCAGTTCTTC